This record looks at one T cell receptor beta chain sequence and its context. No cognate antigen has been identified for it. Base qualities were left out, and no much larger clone turns up one base away. The donors belonged to the validation cohort of under 150 subjects, which was separate from the approximately 610-subject first cohort. Libraries were constructed by the immunoSEQ multiplex PCR assay. Regarding the original processing steps: To diagnose cytomegalovirus status from the catalog of TCR beta chain sequences, a statistical classification framework was built. Drawn from immuneACCESS, this table holds only the in-frame rearrangements with V and J called that TCRdb kept. Clones are partly lost; checked studies trace under half to an unresolved V gene and leave the rest unexplained. That table gives V, J and clone size, and the DNA gave D and trimming. The sample table contains about 140,000 clones; only one count was recorded for approximately 89% of them. The top ten constitute 0.6% to 0.8% of the sample.

The CDR3 spans 13 residues, from the cysteine through the phenylalanine. Of all the DNA, just the CDR3 is kept, 39 bases in frame from base 1. The germline V gene (reference sequence) provides CDR1 MNHEY and CDR2 SMNVEV. The trim is 4 bases for V and 5 bases for J, with a gap of 9 bases between the germline ends. This entry comes from a study of cytomegalovirus exposure and HLA in healthy donors (TCRdb year 2017). Looking at the study overall: According to a later analysis, the approximately 120 validation repertoires were produced on the same platform as the 666 repertoires of the first cohort. The study aimed to test whether signatures of past pathogen exposure could be identified by cataloging public T cell receptors. In addition to the first cohort of 500 to 850 subjects, a separate validation cohort of under 150 different subjects was used. To predict cytomegalovirus infection status, the study combined high-throughput TCR immunosequencing, statistical association of individual TCRs with disease status, and machine learning.

Overall results and qualifications from the work: A few of the identified cytomegalovirus-associated TCR beta chains were confirmed in vitro to be specific for cytomegalovirus antigens. Cytomegalovirus status was reported to be diagnosed by the classifier with high specificity and sensitivity in both the original and validation cohorts. A later analysis had no HLA typing for the validation cohort, so co-occurrence there was scored across all 130 or so repertoires. Across donors, most TCR sequences were observed very rarely, whereas some public TCRs were present in many individuals. The authors suggested that the approach could potentially be generalized to other disease states and immunological phenotypes. In a later analysis, TCRs clustered in the first cohort were found to also tend to co-occur in the 110 or so validation repertoires, with around 94% of cluster scores above 0. The study listed approximately 160 TCR beta chains as associated with cytomegalovirus.

Sequencing was done on a sample of PBMCs. The sequence derives from a man aged 18 to 29 in good health and CMV-seronegative. The chain couples TRBV27 to TRBJ1-5, and perhaps TRBD1 as D gene, on 6 matching bases. The DNA sequence is given as TGTGCCAGCAGTTGGACAGCCCATCAGCCCCAGCATTTT. This translates into CASSWTAHQPQHF.